This T cell receptor (beta chain) was recovered during a study of cytomegalovirus exposure and HLA in healthy donors (dated by TCRdb to 2016 to 2017). Concerning the study at large: An earlier analysis of roughly 610 of the donors reported 250 to 300 Gb of sequence data and around 100 million unique TCR beta sequences obtained from approximately 180 million T cells. Roughly 300 gigabases of sequencing data and approximately 85 million unique TCR sequences were included in an early release covering roughly 700 HLA-typed donors. High-throughput TCR immunosequencing, statistical association of individual TCRs with disease status, and machine learning were combined to predict cytomegalovirus infection status. HLA typing included class I and class II loci at four-digit resolution. Rather than drawing on any new phenotypic data, the later analysis identified candidate immune exposures from TCR beta sequences and the way those sequences occurred across donors. The study profiled the T cell repertoires of hundreds of subjects by immunosequencing and related them to cytomegalovirus serostatus. The genetic ancestry cluster associated with self-reported Caucasian donors included 65% to 90% of the 398 genotyped donors. In addition to the first cohort of 500 to 850 subjects, a separate validation cohort of 120 different subjects was used. An earlier analysis of 587 of the donors used high-throughput TCR beta sequencing to judge whether each TCR beta V gene segment behaved as functional or pseudogenic. Typing coverage varied by locus: roughly 629-630 donors for A, B, C, DRB1 and DQB1; about 520 for DQA1; approximately 570 for DPA1; roughly 470 for DPB1. Because of strong linkage in the cohort, five DR-DQ haplotypes were treated as single units for association and clustering. On average, around 240,000 unique TCR beta nucleotide sequences were sequenced per donor among several hundred genotyped donors of the cohort, with 15% to 20% of those sequences being non-productive. The study aimed to test whether signatures of past pathogen exposure could be identified by cataloging public T cell receptors. A later genetic analysis took genome-wide SNP genotypes for about 65% of the roughly 670 donors and used that subset as a discovery cohort. Every discovery cohort repertoire had been produced on one sequencing platform. A later analysis re-examined previously published TCR beta repertoires from roughly 650 donors and added high-resolution HLA genotyping to investigate patterns of TCR occurrence. Donor age, sex, ethnicity and CMV serostatus were compiled together with the repertoire data. Paper-wide results and their limitations: Most CMV-associated TCR beta chains appeared to be HLA-restricted in a later analysis, and the HLA associations seemed to be driven largely by CMV exposure. This cohort had only TCR beta chains sequenced, and the lack of alpha or paired-chain data limited which features could be detected. According to the authors, the approach could potentially be generalized to other disease states and immunological phenotypes. Broadly in line with IMGT annotations, most TCR beta V segments showed up in productive rearrangements about 87% or about 30% of the time in an earlier analysis of 450 to 600 of the donors. Correlated functional status among segregating V segments might be attributable to linkage disequilibrium, but an unknown experimental factor could not be ruled out. Assigning TCR associations to individual alleles was difficult when HLA alleles, especially DR and DQ, strongly co-occurred. The classifier was reported to diagnose cytomegalovirus status with high specificity and sensitivity in both the original and validation cohorts. Because counts were too low, seventeen rarely observed V segments, including chromosome 9 orphons, were left out of the earlier analysis of about 500 of the donors. An association between a missense DCLRE1C variant and V-gene and J-gene trimming of TCR beta chains was found in a later genetic analysis and replicated in an independent cohort. In vitro tests confirmed that a few of the cytomegalovirus-associated TCR beta chains recognize cytomegalovirus antigens. A group of highly shared sequence variants was considered likely to be a technical artifact of the sequencing pipeline. CMV serostatus was the only immune exposure information available for the cohort. Compared with equally common non-associated chains, HLA-associated TCR beta chains in a later analysis were more clonally expanded and had lower generation probabilities. Because the 87-base-pair reads could not distinguish some IMGT-functional V segments, including TRBV6-2 and TRBV6-3, those segments were excluded. In the study, around 160 TCR beta chains were listed as associated with cytomegalovirus. In a later analysis, around 17,000 TCR beta sequences were associated with specific HLA alleles at a false discovery rate of 0.05. A further reported finding was that TCR beta sequences accurately predicted the HLA-A and HLA-B alleles for most subjects in the first cohort. A later analysis reported that several top co-occurrence clusters appeared linked to parvovirus B19, influenza, CMV and Epstein-Barr virus. Most TCR sequences were seen in very few donors, while some public TCRs were found in many individuals. Because some donors lacked HLA typing at each locus, the association tests relied only on the typed subset. Sequencing depth was assumed to be roughly uniform across donors in the presence/absence analyses, though that assumption may not hold. In a later analysis, TCR association rates were found to vary across HLA loci, with the most associated TCRs seen for DRB1 alleles and the fewest for HLA-C alleles. Compared with the approximately 670-donor mean, donors in an Asian-associated ancestry cluster had fewer N-insertions in productive TCRs, according to a later genetic analysis.

Taken from the germline V gene (reference sequence), the CDR1 and CDR2 loops are SSHAT and FNYEAQ. The CDR3 sequence holds 13 residues, the cysteine and phenylalanine included. The sequence is cut down to CDR3 DNA, 39 bases in frame from base 1. A word on this clone: The antigen it binds to is not known. One end of the junction does not line up with germline, which may come from a read error.

The cohort was made up of 500 to 850 healthy bone marrow donors. At the time of sampling, all cohort members were nominally healthy, though unrecorded immune exposures were likely present. The donor was CMV seronegative and belonged to the group of around 400 seronegative cohort members. Every donor gave a peripheral blood sample, and the peripheral blood mononuclear cells from that sample were used for TCR beta sequencing. The Qiagen DNeasy Blood Extraction Kit was used to extract genomic DNA from the blood cell samples. The library was produced with the immunoSEQ multiplex PCR assay. The multiplex PCR relied on a mix of 60 forward primers for TCR Vbeta segments and 13 reverse primers for TCR Jbeta segments. A multiplex PCR assay on genomic DNA amplified the CDR3 region of rearranged TCR beta genes. On the Illumina HiSeq System, the amplified TCR beta libraries were sequenced as 87-base-pair reads. Concerning the study's data processing: In a later analysis, approximately 74 million unique TCR beta chains were counted across the 650 to 700 repertoires, and roughly 11 million of these chains were shared by at least two donors. Raw reads were error-corrected and collapsed into unique sequences by a nearest-neighbor algorithm in which closely related sequences were merged to remove PCR and sequencing errors. CDR3 sequences were aligned to IMGT reference sequences to assign V, D and J gene segments. For a sequence to be retained, at least a six-nucleotide match to both a V gene segment and a J gene segment was required. A rearrangement was called productive if the CDR3 had no stop codons and remained in frame with V and J, and every other rearrangement was called non-productive. CDR3 was defined according to IMGT convention as the region running from the second conserved V-encoded cysteine to the conserved J-encoded phenylalanine. In an earlier analysis of approximately 500 of the donors, sequences lacking an unambiguous match to a single V gene segment were excluded. An earlier analysis of several hundred of the donors called V segments functional above 56.7% productive rearrangements and segregating when the between-donor standard deviation exceeded 5%. A statistical classification framework was developed to diagnose cytomegalovirus status using the catalog of TCR beta chain sequences. A later analysis assigned V and J genes by comparing TCR nucleotide sequences with IMGT/GENE-DB human TR gene sequences. The TCRdist pipeline was used in a later analysis to assign CDR3 sequences and most-parsimonious VDJ recombination scenarios. A later analysis defined each TCR beta chain by its CDR3 amino acid sequence plus V-gene family, and excluded reads lacking a unique V-gene family. As a way to deal with suspected cross-contamination and a sequencing artifact, a later analysis dropped 450 to 600 nucleotide sequences that were highly shared and had low generation probability. For each public chain, a later analysis derived a clonal expansion index from normalized ranks of inferred template counts within each repertoire. A later analysis computed generation probabilities with a VDJ recombination model fitted to out-of-frame rearrangements, and checked the results against IGoR. A later analysis scored TCR-TCR, TCR-HLA and TCR-CMV co-occurrence with hypergeometric tests, applying a repertoire-size bias correction to TCR pairs. A later analysis estimated false discovery rates by permuting HLA or CMV assignments 20 times. A later analysis grouped co-occurring TCRs with DBSCAN, adding TCRdist sequence similarity when clustering within HLA-allele-positive subsets. Repertoires with fewer than 30,000 or more than 120,000 public chains, plus five repertoires with anomalous nucleotide sharing, were excluded from co-occurrence clustering. This immuneACCESS table, as held by TCRdb, lists in-frame sequences with V and J called but not all clones. Of the missing ones, under half trace to an unresolved V gene in checked studies; the others have no known cause. V, J and clone size reflect that table, while D and trimming were determined from the DNA. The table for this sample lists around 150,000 clones; about 80% of them were counted only once. The ten biggest clones cover more than 0.8% of the sample.

Rearrangement joined TRBV7-7 to TRBJ2-1; the D gene identity is not certain. This sequence originates from a woman aged 40 to 50 in good health and CMV-seronegative. Sequencing was carried out using PBMCs. CDR3 loop: CASSLDTGGEQFF. Read as DNA, the sequence is TGTGCTAGCAGCTTAGATACCGGTGGTGAGCAGTTCTTC.